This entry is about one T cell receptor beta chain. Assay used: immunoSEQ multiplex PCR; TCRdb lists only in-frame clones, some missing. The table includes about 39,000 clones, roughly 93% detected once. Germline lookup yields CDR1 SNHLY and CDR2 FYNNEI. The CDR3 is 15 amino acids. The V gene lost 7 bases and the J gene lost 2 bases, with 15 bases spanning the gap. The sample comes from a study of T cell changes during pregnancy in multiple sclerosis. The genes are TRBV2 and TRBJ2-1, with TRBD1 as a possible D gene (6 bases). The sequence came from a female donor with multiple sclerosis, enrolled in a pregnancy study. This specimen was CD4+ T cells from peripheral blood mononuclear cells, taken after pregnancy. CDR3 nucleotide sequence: TGTGCCAGCAAGCCCACACAGGGCCCCTACAATGAGCAGTTCTTC. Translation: CASKPTQGPYNEQFF.